This T cell receptor (beta chain) was sequenced during a study of cytomegalovirus exposure and HLA in healthy donors. Whole-study findings and limits: Later genetic work tied a missense DCLRE1C variant to beta-chain V and J trimming. When the data were analyzed later, several of the most significant clusters appeared to be linked to common viral pathogens. Accurate prediction of most subjects' HLA-A and HLA-B alleles from TCR beta sequences was reported.

Only one count was recorded for this clone. Its antigen is as yet unknown. Nominally healthy donors were sampled, though unrecorded immune exposures were likely. This CDR3 is 15 amino acids long. Germline V gene lookup returns CDR1 SGHDT and CDR2 YYEEEE. V lost 3 bases, J lost 4 bases, and 7 bases stayed unmatched. The PCR ran on 60 Vbeta and 13 Jbeta primers. Assay used: immunoSEQ multiplex PCR; TCRdb lists only in-frame clones, some missing. The data contain some 120,000 clones, about four fifths of them singletons. The TCR comes from a young woman in good health and CMV-seronegative. The sequencing input was PBMCs. The chain recombines TRBV5-6 with TRBJ2-4, with 7 bases fitting TRBD1. CDR3 DNA sequence: TGTGCCAGCAGCTCGGGACAGTCACTAAAAAACATTCAGTACTTC. Translated: CASSSGQSLKNIQYF.